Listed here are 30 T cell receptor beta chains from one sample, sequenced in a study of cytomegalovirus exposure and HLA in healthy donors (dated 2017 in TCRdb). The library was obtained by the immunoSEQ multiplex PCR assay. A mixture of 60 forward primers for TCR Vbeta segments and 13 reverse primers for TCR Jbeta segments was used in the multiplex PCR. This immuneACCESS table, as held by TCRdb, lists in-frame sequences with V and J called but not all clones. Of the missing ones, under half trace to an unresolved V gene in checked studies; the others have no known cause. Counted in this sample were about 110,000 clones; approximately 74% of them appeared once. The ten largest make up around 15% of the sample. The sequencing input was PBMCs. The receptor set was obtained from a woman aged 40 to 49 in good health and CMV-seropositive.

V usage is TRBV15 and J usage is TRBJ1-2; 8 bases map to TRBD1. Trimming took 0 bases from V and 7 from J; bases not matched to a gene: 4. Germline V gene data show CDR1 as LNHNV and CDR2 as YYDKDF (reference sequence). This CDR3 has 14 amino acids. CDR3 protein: CATSRETGELGYTF. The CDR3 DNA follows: TGTGCCACCAGCAGAGAGACAGGGGAACTTGGCTACACCTTC. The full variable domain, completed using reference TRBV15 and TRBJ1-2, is DAMVIQNPRYQVTQFGKPVTLSCSQTLNHNVMYWYQQKSSQAPKLLFHYYDKDFNNEADTPDNFQSRRPNTSFCFLDIRSPGLGDTAMYLCATSRETGELGYTFGSGTRLTVV.

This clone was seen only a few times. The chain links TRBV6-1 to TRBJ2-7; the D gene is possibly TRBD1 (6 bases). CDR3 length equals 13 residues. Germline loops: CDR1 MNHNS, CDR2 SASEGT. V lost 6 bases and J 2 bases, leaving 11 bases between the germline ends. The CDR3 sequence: CASRGHLTYEQYF. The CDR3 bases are TGTGCCAGCAGGGGACACCTTACCTACGAGCAGTACTTC.

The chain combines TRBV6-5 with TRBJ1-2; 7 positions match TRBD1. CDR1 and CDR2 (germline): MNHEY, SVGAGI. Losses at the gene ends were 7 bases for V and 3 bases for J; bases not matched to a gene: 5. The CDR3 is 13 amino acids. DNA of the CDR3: TGTGCCAGCATGATAACAGGGGACTATGGCTACACCTTC. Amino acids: CASMITGDYGYTF.

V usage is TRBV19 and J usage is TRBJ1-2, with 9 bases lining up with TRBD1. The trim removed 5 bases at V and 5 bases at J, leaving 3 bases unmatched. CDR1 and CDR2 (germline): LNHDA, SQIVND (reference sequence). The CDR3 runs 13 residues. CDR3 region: CASSAGTGYGYTF. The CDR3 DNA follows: TGTGCCAGTAGTGCCGGGACAGGGTATGGCTACACCTTC.

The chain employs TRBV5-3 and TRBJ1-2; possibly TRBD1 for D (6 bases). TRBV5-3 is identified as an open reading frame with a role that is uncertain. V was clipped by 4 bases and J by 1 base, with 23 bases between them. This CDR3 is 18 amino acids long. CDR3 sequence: CARSAEDKKGGVNYGYTF. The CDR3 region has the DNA TGTGCCAGAAGCGCCGAGGACAAAAAGGGGGGGGTTAACTATGGCTACACCTTC.

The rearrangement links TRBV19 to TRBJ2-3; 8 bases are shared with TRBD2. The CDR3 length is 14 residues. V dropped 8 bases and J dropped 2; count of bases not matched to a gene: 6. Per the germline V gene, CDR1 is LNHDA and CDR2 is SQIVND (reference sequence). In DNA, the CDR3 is TGTGCCAGTTCGCCTAGCGGGTACACAGATACGCAGTATTTT. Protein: CASSPSGYTDTQYF.

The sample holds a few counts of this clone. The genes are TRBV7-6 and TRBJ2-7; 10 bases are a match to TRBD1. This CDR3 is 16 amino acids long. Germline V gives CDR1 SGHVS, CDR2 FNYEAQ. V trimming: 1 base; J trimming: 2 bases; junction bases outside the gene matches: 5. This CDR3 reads CASSLVGGTGAYEQYF. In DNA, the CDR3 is TGTGCCAGCAGCTTAGTCGGTGGGACAGGGGCCTACGAGCAGTACTTC.

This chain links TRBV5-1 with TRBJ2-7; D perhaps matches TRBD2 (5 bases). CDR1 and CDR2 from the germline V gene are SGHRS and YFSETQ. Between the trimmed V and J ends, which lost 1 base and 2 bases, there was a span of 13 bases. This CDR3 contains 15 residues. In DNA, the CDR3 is TGCGCCAGCAGCTTGTTAAATGACGGGGCCTACGAGCAGTACTTC. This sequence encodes CASSLLNDGAYEQYF. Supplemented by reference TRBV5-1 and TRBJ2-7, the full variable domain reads KAGVTQTPRYLIKTRGQQVTLSCSPISGHRSVSWYQQTPGQGLQFLFEYFSETQRNKGNFPGRFSGRQFSNSRSEMNVSTLELGDSALYLCASSLLNDGAYEQYFGPGTRLTVT.

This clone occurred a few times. CDR3 loop: CASSPQGTQWGNQPQHF. CDR3 coding DNA: TGTGCCAGCAGCCCACAAGGGACACAATGGGGCAATCAGCCCCAGCATTTT. The chain combines TRBV4-2 with TRBJ1-5, with D perhaps matching TRBD1 (6 bases). V lost 4 bases and J lost 2, with 18 bases in between. The CDR3 totals 17 residues. From germline, CDR1 is LGHNA and CDR2 YNFKEQ.

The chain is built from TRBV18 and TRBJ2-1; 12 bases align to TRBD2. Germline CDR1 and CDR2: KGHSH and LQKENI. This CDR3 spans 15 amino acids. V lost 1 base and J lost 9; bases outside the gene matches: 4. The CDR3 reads CASSPLGLAGSEQFF. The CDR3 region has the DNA TGTGCCAGCTCACCACTTGGACTAGCGGGGTCTGAGCAGTTCTTC.

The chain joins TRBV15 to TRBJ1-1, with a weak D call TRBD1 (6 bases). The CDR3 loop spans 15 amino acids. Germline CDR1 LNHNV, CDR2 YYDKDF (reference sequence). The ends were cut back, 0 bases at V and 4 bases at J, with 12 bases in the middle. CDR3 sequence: CATSRERQVPTEAFF. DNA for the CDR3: TGTGCCACCAGCAGAGAAAGACAGGTCCCCACTGAAGCTTTCTTT.

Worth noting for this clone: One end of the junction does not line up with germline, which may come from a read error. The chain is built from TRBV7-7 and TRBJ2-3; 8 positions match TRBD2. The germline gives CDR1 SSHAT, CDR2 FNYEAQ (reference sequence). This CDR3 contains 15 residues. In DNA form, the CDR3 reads TGTGCTAGCAGCAGGACTAGCCGGAGCACAGATACGCAGTATTTT. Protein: CASSRTSRSTDTQYF. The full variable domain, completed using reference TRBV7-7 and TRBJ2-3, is GAGVSQSPRYKVTKRGQDVTLRCDPISSHATLYWYQQALGQGPEFLTYFNYEAQPDKSGLPSDRFSAERPEGSISTLTIQRTEQRDSAMYRCASSRTSRSTDTQYFGPGTRLTVL.

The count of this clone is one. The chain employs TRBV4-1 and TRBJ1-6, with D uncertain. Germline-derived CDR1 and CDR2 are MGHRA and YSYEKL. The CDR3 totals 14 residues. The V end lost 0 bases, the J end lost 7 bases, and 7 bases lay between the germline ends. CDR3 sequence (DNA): TGCGCCAGCAGCCAAGAGCACAGAAATTCACCCCTCCACTTT. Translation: CASSQEHRNSPLHF.

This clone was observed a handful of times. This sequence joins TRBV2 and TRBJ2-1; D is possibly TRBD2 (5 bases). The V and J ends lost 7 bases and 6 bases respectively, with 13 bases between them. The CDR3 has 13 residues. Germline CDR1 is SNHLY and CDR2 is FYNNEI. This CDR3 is CASNGNLGNEQFF. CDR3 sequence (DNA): TGTGCCAGCAACGGGAATTTGGGCAATGAGCAGTTCTTC.

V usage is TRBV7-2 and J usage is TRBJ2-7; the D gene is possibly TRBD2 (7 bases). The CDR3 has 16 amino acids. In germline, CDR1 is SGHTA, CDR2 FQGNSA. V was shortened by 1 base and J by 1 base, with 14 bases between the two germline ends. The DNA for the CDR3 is TGTGCCAGCAGCTTAGTGGCGGGGGCCATGTCCTACGAGCAGTACTTC. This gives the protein CASSLVAGAMSYEQYF.

The CDR3 loop is CASSYSLALRDTQYF. The DNA of the CDR3 is TGTGCCAGCAGTTATTCACTAGCTCTTAGAGATACGCAGTATTTT. This chain joins TRBV6-6 and TRBJ2-3; possibly TRBD2 for D (6 bases). Germline V gene sequence: CDR1 MNHNY, CDR2 SVGAGI (reference sequence). V was cut by 3 bases and J by 5 bases, with 15 bases left in between. This CDR3 contains 15 residues.

The CDR3 bases are TGTGCCAGCAGGCGGGCCGGCACAGATACGCAGTATTTT. This codes for CASRRAGTDTQYF. The chain is built from TRBV27 and TRBJ2-3; D is possibly TRBD2 (5 bases). V lost 6 bases, J lost 1 base, and 8 bases lay in between. Germline CDR1 is MNHEY and CDR2 is SMNVEV (reference sequence). There are 13 residues in the CDR3.

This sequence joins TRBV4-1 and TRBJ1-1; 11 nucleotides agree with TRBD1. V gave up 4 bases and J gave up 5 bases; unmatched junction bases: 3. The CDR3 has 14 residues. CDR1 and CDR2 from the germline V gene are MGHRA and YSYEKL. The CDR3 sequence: CASSRGTGGTEAFF. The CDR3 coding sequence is TGCGCCAGCAGCCGCGGGACAGGGGGAACTGAAGCTTTCTTT.

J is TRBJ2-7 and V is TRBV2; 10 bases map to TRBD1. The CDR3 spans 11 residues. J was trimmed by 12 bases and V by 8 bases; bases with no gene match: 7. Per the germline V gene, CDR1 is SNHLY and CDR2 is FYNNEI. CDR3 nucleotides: TGTGCCAGCGGGGGAGGGACAGGGGTGTACTTC. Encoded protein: CASGGGTGVYF.

Written as DNA, the CDR3 is TGTGCCAGCAGCTCGGGGAATAGCGGGGCTAATGAGCAGTTCTTC. Translated: CASSSGNSGANEQFF. This sequence joins TRBV7-8 and TRBJ2-1; TRBD2 agrees at 8 bases. The V segment lost 4 bases and the J segment 7 bases; nucleotides outside the gene matches: 9. This CDR3 is 15 amino acids long. From germline, CDR1 is SGHVS and CDR2 FQNEAQ.

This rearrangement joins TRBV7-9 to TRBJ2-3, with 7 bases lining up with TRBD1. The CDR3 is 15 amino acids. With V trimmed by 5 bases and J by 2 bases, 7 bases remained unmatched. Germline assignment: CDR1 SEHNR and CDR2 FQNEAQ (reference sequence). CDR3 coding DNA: TGTGCCAGCAGCCGCCGACAGGGACCCACAGATACGCAGTATTTT. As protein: CASSRRQGPTDTQYF.

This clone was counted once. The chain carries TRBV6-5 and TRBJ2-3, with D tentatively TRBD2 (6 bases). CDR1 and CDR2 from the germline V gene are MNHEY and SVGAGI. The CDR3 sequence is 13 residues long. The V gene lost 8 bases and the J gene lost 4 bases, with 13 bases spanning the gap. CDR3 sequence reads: CASRTPGADTQYF. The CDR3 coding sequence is TGTGCCAGCCGCACCCCGGGGGCAGATACGCAGTATTTT.

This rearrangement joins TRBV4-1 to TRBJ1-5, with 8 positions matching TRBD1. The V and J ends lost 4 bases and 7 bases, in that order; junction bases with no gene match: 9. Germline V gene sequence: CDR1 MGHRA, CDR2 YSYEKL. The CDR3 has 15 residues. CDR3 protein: CASSLSPGGEQPQHF. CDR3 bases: TGCGCCAGCAGCCTCTCTCCAGGGGGCGAACAGCCCCAGCATTTT.

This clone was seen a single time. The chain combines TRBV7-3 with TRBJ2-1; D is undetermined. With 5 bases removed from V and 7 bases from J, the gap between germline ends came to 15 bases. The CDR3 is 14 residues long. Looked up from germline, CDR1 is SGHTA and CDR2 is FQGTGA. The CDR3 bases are TGTGCCAGCAGCCCCTCGAACAGTGAGAATGAGCAGTTCTTC. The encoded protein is CASSPSNSENEQFF.

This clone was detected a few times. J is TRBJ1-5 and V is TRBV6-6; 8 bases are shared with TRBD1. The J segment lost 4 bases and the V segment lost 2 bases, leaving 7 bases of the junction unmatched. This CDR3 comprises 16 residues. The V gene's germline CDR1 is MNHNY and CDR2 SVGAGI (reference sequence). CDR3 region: CASSYSEDRANQPQHF. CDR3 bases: TGTGCCAGCAGTTACAGTGAGGACAGGGCGAATCAGCCCCAGCATTTT.

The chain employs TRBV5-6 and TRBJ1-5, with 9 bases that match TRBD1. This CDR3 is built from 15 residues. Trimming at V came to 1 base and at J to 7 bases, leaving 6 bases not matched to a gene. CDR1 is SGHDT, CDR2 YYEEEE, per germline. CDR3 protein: CASSLTGGQYQPQHF. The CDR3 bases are TGTGCCAGCAGCTTGACAGGGGGCCAGTACCAGCCCCAGCATTTT.

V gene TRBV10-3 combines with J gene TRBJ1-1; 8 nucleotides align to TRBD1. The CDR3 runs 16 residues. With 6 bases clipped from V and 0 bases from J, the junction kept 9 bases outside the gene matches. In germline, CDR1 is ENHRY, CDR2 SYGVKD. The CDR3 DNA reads TGTGCCATCAGATCACAGGGGGGAAGGATGAACACTGAAGCTTTCTTT. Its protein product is CAIRSQGGRMNTEAFF.

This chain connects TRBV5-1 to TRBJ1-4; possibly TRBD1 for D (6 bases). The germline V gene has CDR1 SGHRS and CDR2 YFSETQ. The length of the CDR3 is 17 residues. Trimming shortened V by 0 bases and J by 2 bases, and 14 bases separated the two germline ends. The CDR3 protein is CASSLVLRGMTNEKLFF. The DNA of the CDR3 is TGCGCCAGCAGCTTGGTACTCAGGGGAATGACTAATGAAAAACTGTTTTTT.

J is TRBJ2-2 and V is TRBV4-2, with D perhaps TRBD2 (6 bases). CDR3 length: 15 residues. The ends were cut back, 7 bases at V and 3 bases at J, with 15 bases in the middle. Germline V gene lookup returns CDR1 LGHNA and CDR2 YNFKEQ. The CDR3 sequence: CASTPRRADTGELFF. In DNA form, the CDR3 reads TGTGCCAGCACCCCAAGGAGGGCGGACACCGGGGAGCTGTTTTTT.

The CDR3 region has the DNA TGTGCCAGTAGTATAGACGGGGGCAATCAGCCCCAGCATTTT. Translation gives CASSIDGGNQPQHF. The rearrangement uses TRBV19 and TRBJ1-5; D is ambiguous. The germline V and J ends were trimmed by 0 bases and 2 bases, with 5 bases remaining between them. CDR3 length: 14 residues. CDR1 is LNHDA and CDR2 is SQIVND in the germline V gene (reference sequence).